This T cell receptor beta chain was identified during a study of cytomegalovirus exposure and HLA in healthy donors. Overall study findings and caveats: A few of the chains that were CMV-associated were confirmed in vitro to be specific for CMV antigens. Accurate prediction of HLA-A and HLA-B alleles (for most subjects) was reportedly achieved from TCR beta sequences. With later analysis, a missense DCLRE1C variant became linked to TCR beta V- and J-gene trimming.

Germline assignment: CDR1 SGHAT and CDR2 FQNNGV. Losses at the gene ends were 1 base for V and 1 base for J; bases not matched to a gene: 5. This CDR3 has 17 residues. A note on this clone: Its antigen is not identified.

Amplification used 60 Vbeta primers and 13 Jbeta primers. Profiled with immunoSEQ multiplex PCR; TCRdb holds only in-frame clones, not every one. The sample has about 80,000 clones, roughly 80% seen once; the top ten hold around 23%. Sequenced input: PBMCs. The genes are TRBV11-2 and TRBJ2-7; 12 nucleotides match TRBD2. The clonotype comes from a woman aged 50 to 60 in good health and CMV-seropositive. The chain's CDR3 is CASSLGRLAGASYEQYV. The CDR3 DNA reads TGTGCCAGCAGCTTAGGGCGACTAGCGGGAGCGTCCTACGAGCAGTACGTC.